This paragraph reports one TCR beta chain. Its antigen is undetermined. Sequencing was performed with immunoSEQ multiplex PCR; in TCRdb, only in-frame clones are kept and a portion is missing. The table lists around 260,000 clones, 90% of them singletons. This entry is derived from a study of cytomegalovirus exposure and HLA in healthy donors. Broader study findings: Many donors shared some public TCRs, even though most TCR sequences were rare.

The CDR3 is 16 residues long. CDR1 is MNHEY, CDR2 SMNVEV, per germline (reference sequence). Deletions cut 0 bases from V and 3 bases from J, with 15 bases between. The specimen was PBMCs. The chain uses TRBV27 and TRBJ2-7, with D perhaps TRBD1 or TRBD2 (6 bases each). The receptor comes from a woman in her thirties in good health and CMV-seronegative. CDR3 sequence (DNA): TGTGCCAGCAGTTTATCGGGGGGCAGGGTCTTCTACGAGCAGTACTTC. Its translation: CASSLSGGRVFYEQYF.